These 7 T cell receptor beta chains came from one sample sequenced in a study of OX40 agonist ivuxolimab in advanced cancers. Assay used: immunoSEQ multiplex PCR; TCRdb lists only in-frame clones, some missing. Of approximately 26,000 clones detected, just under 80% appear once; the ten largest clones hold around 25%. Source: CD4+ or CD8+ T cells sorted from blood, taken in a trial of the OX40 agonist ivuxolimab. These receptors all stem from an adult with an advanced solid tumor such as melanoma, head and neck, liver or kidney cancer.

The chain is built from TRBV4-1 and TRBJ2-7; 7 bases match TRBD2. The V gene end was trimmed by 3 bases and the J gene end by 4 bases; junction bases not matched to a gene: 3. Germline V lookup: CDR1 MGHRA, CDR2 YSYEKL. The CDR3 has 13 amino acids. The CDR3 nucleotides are TGCGCCAGCAGCCATCCCGGGGGGTACGAGCAGTACTTC. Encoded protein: CASSHPGGYEQYF.

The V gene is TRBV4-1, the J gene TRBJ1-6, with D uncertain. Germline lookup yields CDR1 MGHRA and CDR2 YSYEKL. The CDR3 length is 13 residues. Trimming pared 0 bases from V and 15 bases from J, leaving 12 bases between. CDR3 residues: CASSQEAPHDLHF. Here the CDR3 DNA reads TGCGCCAGCAGCCAAGAAGCCCCTCACGACCTCCACTTT.

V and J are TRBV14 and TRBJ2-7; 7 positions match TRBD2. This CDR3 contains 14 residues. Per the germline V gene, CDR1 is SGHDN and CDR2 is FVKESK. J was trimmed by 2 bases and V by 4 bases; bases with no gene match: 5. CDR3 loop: CASSPRRGAYEQYF. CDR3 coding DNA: TGTGCCAGCAGCCCACGTCGGGGGGCCTACGAGCAGTACTTC.

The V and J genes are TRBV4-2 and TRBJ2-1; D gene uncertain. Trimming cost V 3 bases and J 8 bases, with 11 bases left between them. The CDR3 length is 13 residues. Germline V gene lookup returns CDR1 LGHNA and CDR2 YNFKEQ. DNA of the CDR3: TGTGCCAGCAGCCACGGTACTCTCTATGAGCAGTTCTTC. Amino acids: CASSHGTLYEQFF.

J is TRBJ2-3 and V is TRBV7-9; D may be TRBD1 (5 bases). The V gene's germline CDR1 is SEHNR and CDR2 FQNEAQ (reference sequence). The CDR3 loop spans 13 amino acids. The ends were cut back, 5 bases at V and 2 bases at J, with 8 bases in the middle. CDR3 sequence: CASSPDTTDTQYF. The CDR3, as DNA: TGTGCCAGCAGCCCGGACACCACAGATACGCAGTATTTT.

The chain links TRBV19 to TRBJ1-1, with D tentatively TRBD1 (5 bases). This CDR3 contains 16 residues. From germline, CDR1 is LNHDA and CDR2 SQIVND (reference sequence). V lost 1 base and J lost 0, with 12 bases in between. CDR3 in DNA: TGTGCCAGTAGTATAGTCGGGGGGGGGTTGAACACTGAAGCTTTCTTT. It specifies CASSIVGGGLNTEAFF.

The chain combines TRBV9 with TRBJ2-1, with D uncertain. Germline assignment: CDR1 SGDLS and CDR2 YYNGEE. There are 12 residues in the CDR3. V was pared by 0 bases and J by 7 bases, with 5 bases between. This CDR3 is CASSVVPNEQFF. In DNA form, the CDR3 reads TGTGCCAGCAGCGTAGTTCCGAATGAGCAGTTCTTC.